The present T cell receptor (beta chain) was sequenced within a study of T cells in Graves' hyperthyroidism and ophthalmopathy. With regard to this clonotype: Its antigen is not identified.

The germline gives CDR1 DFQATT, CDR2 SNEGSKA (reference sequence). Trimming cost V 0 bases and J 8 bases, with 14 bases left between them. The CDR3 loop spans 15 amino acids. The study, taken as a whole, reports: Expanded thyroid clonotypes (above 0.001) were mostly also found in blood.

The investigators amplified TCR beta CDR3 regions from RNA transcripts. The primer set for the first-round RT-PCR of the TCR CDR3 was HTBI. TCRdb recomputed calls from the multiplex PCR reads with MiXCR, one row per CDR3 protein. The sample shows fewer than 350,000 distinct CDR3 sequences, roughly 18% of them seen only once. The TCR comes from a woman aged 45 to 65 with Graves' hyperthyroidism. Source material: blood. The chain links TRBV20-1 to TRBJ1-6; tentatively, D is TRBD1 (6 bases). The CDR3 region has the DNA TGCAGTGCTAGAGATCGTCTGGGGGCGTATTCACCCCTCCACTTT. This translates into CSARDRLGAYSPLHF.